The 26 T cell receptor beta chains given below trace back to one sample, sequenced in a study of cytomegalovirus exposure and HLA in healthy donors (dated by TCRdb to about 2017). The protocol used for the library was the immunoSEQ multiplex PCR assay. The multiplex PCR relied on a mix of 60 forward primers for TCR Vbeta segments and 13 reverse primers for TCR Jbeta segments. In its TCRdb copy, this immuneACCESS table keeps in-frame sequences only and misses some clones. Where compared with another copy, unresolved V genes explain less than half of these, and the others have no known cause. This sample lists fewer than 250,000 clones; about 85% were detected once. The ten largest clones add up to roughly 0.4% of the sample. Sequencing was performed on PBMCs. The receptors were gathered from a male donor in good health and CMV-seropositive.

The V and J genes are TRBV6-1 and TRBJ2-6; D not resolved. Between the trimmed V and J ends, which lost 3 bases and 1 base, there was a span of 7 bases. Germline V gene data show CDR1 as MNHNS and CDR2 as SASEGT. This CDR3 region has 15 residues. The DNA of the CDR3 is TGTGCCAGCAGTGAGAGGCCTTCTGGGGCCAACGTCCTGACTTTC. Translation gives CASSERPSGANVLTF.

For this clone: The junction departs from germline at one end; a sequencing error may be responsible. This chain links TRBV7-7 with TRBJ2-1; D gene ambiguous. This CDR3 comprises 13 residues. The germline V gene encodes CDR1 SSHAT and CDR2 FNYEAQ (reference sequence). CDR3 sequence reads: CASSFTSNNEQFF. The CDR3 DNA reads as TGTGCTAGCAGCTTTACAAGTAACAATGAGCAGTTCTTC.

There are a few counts of this clone. The chain employs TRBV6-5 and TRBJ1-1; TRBD1 might be the D (5 bases). The germline CDR1 and CDR2 sequences are MNHEY and SVGAGI. The length of the CDR3 is 14 residues. Trimming shortened V by 10 bases and J by 0 bases, and 15 bases separated the two germline ends. The CDR3 DNA reads as TGTGCCACCAATAACCAGGGAATGAACACTGAAGCTTTCTTT. Its protein product is CATNNQGMNTEAFF.

The V and J genes are TRBV11-2 and TRBJ1-2; the D is unclear. The V end was cut by 3 bases, the J end by 0 bases, with 14 bases between. This CDR3 region has 16 residues. CDR1 is SGHAT, CDR2 FQNNGV, per germline. This CDR3 is CASSLRGTASNYGYTF. In nucleotides, the CDR3 is TGTGCCAGCAGCTTGCGGGGAACAGCTTCTAACTATGGCTACACCTTC.

This clone was counted only a few times. The genes are TRBV7-2 and TRBJ1-2; D is ambiguous. The ends were cut back, 5 bases at V and 0 bases at J, with 13 bases in the middle. Germline loops: CDR1 SGHTA, CDR2 FQGNSA. This CDR3 contains 15 residues. For the CDR3, the DNA is TGTGCCAGCAGCCAAGCCGCCACAGCTAACTATGGCTACACCTTC. This translates into CASSQAATANYGYTF. Using reference TRBV7-2 and TRBJ1-2 for the parts outside the CDR3, the full variable domain is GAGVSQSPSNKVTEKGKDVELRCDPISGHTALYWYRQSLGQGLEFLIYFQGNSAPDKSGLPSDRFSAERTGGSVSTLTIQRTQQEDSAVYLCASSQAATANYGYTFGSGTRLTVV.

This clone was seen just once. The chain employs TRBV19 and TRBJ2-7; 7 bases are shared with TRBD2. Germline CDR1 reads LNHDA; CDR2 reads SQIVND (reference sequence). CDR3 size: 13 residues. Trimming took 3 bases from V and 5 from J; bases not matched to a gene: 4. This CDR3 is CASSIPGRNEQYF. The DNA for the CDR3 is TGTGCCAGTAGTATCCCCGGGAGGAACGAGCAGTACTTC.

The chain couples TRBV5-4 to TRBJ1-3; TRBD1 might be the D (5 bases). With 8 bases removed from V and 0 bases from J, the gap between germline ends came to 15 bases. Per germline, CDR1 SGHNT and CDR2 YYREEE (reference sequence). This CDR3 has 15 amino acids. Here the CDR3 reads CASGPQGSSGNTIYF. CDR3 nucleotide sequence: TGTGCCAGTGGCCCGCAGGGTTCCTCTGGAAACACCATATATTTT.

The gene calls are TRBV9 and TRBJ2-5, with D hard to call. Germline-derived CDR1 and CDR2 are SGDLS and YYNGEE. This CDR3 is 12 amino acids long. Between the trimmed V and J ends, which lost 8 bases and 2 bases, there was a span of 10 bases. CDR3 in amino acids: CASSRSQETQYF. CDR3 bases: TGTGCCAGTTCTAGGTCTCAAGAGACCCAGTACTTC.

The chain combines TRBV5-4 with TRBJ2-5; D possibly corresponds to TRBD1 (6 bases). V was trimmed by 1 base and J by 5 bases, leaving 15 bases between them. Looked up from germline, CDR1 is SGHNT and CDR2 is YYREEE (reference sequence). There are 15 residues in the CDR3. The CDR3 bases are TGTGCCAGCAGCTTGCACAGGGCGGTTGGGGAGACCCAGTACTTC. It encodes CASSLHRAVGETQYF.

The chain recombines TRBV29-1 with TRBJ2-7; possibly TRBD2 for D (7 bases). Germline V lookup: CDR1 SQVTM, CDR2 ANQGSEA. V was shortened by 5 bases and J by 7 bases, with 15 bases between the two germline ends. The CDR3 consists of 12 residues. This CDR3 is CSVRGGASEQYF. CDR3 DNA: TGCAGCGTTAGAGGGGGGGCCAGTGAGCAGTACTTC.

The chain employs TRBV5-1 and TRBJ2-7; no firm D call. Germline V gives CDR1 SGHRS, CDR2 YFSETQ. Deletions cut 2 bases from V and 3 bases from J, with 9 bases between. There are 13 residues in the CDR3. The CDR3 protein is CASSLTAYYEQYF. CDR3 nucleotide sequence: TGCGCCAGCAGCTTAACTGCTTACTACGAGCAGTACTTC. Variable domain in full (rest from reference TRBV5-1 and TRBJ2-7): KAGVTQTPRYLIKTRGQQVTLSCSPISGHRSVSWYQQTPGQGLQFLFEYFSETQRNKGNFPGRFSGRQFSNSRSEMNVSTLELGDSALYLCASSLTAYYEQYFGPGTRLTVT.

This clone was detected a few times. The chain couples TRBV5-1 to TRBJ2-1; 11 bases are shared with TRBD2. V was pared by 0 bases and J by 5 bases, with 7 bases of the junction left unmatched. Looked up from germline, CDR1 is SGHRS and CDR2 is YFSETQ. There are 17 residues in the CDR3. The CDR3 nucleotides read TGCGCCAGCAGCTTGGTTGGGACTAGCGGATCCAACAATGAGCAGTTCTTC. This codes for CASSLVGTSGSNNEQFF.

This chain uses TRBV4-1 with TRBJ1-5; no clear D. The V end lost 4 bases, the J end lost 4 bases, and 14 bases lay between the germline ends. The germline V gene encodes CDR1 MGHRA and CDR2 YSYEKL. The CDR3 length is 15 residues. CDR3 sequence reads: CASSLLPGENQPQHF. CDR3 coding DNA: TGCGCCAGCAGCCTCCTGCCGGGTGAGAATCAGCCCCAGCATTTT.

CDR3 in amino acids: CASSVGEGVSYEQYF. The CDR3 coding sequence is TGTGCCAGCAGCGTAGGTGAGGGGGTCTCCTACGAGCAGTACTTC. The gene calls are TRBV9 and TRBJ2-7, with D possibly TRBD1 on 6 matching bases. V was pared by 0 bases and J by 0 bases, with 10 bases between. The CDR3 has 15 residues. Germline CDR1 reads SGDLS; CDR2 reads YYNGEE.

This clone was recorded once. The chain uses TRBV11-2 and TRBJ2-3; 7 bases are shared with TRBD1. The V and J ends lost 5 bases and 0 bases, in that order; junction bases with no gene match: 8. CDR1 and CDR2 from the germline V gene are SGHAT and FQNNGV. CDR3 length: 16 amino acids. In DNA, the CDR3 is TGTGCCAGCAGCCTACCGGGACAGCTTAGCACAGATACGCAGTATTTT. Protein sequence: CASSLPGQLSTDTQYF.

The chain links TRBV4-3 to TRBJ1-2; 7 bases align to TRBD1. This CDR3 region has 17 residues. Germline trimming cut 2 bases from V and 1 base from J; bases unmatched to any gene: 10. The germline CDR1 and CDR2 sequences are LGHNA and YSLEER. The CDR3 sequence: CASSQTPRTGFNYGYTF. The CDR3 region has the DNA TGCGCCAGCAGCCAAACGCCCAGGACAGGATTTAACTATGGCTACACCTTC.

In nucleotides, the CDR3 is TGTGCCAGCCCCGGGACAGGGGGCTTGGACACTGAAGCTTTCTTT. Its translation: CASPGTGGLDTEAFF. J is TRBJ1-1 and V is TRBV2, with 12 bases identical to TRBD1. The CDR3 runs to 15 residues. Trimming took 8 bases from V and 3 from J; bases not matched to a gene: 7. Germline V gives CDR1 SNHLY, CDR2 FYNNEI.

The sample holds a few counts of this clone. The chain is built from TRBV25-1 and TRBJ2-7; the match to TRBD2 covers 9 bases. V shed 5 bases and J 3 bases; nucleotides not matched to a gene: 5. Germline V gene sequence: CDR1 MGHDK, CDR2 SYGVNS. The CDR3 has 14 residues. CDR3 amino acids: CASSTGSGGYEQYF. The DNA of the CDR3 is TGTGCCAGCAGTACGGGTAGCGGGGGCTACGAGCAGTACTTC.

The chain recombines TRBV10-3 with TRBJ1-1; D perhaps matches TRBD1 (6 bases). The length of the CDR3 is 16 residues. The germline CDR1 and CDR2 sequences are ENHRY and SYGVKD. V dropped 11 bases and J dropped 6 bases, with 28 bases sitting between them. In DNA, the CDR3 is TGTGCCTCCGAGGCGGGGGCGGGAGGGGTGATGGCTGAAGCTTTCTTT. Translation: CASEAGAGGVMAEAFF.

The V call is TRBV6-5, the J call TRBJ2-2, with a weak D call TRBD2 (5 bases). The CDR3 covers 14 residues. The germline V and J ends were trimmed by 1 base and 8 bases, with 11 bases remaining between them. Germline V gives CDR1 MNHEY, CDR2 SVGAGI. CDR3 protein: CASSYYSREGELFF. The DNA for the CDR3 is TGTGCCAGCAGTTACTACTCCCGGGAAGGGGAGCTGTTTTTT.

Comment on this clone: An end of the junction does not agree with germline; a read error may underlie this. The chain carries TRBV7-9 and TRBJ1-5; D call uncertain. This CDR3 contains 16 residues. Germline assignment: CDR1 SEHNR and CDR2 FQNEAQ (reference sequence). This chain's CDR3 is CSSSANGNPSNQPQHF. The CDR3 DNA sequence: TGTTCCAGCAGCGCCAACGGGAACCCTAGCAATCAGCCCCAGCATTTT.

This clone was counted once. The rearrangement uses TRBV7-9 and TRBJ1-1; TRBD1 matches at 7 bases. The CDR3 length is 14 residues. J was trimmed by 7 bases and V by 5 bases; bases with no gene match: 10. Germline-derived CDR1 and CDR2 are SEHNR and FQNEAQ (reference sequence). The CDR3 sequence is CASSDLTGAGEAFF. The CDR3 DNA is TGTGCCAGCAGCGACTTAACAGGGGCCGGTGAAGCTTTCTTT.

In its sample, this clone was seen once. The chain joins TRBV4-1 to TRBJ1-5; tentative D call: TRBD1 (5 bases). The CDR3 is 15 residues long. V lost 0 bases and J 6 bases, leaving 12 bases between the germline ends. Germline V gene lookup returns CDR1 MGHRA and CDR2 YSYEKL. The DNA of the CDR3 is TGCGCCAGCAGCCAAGAGCAGTTCCAGGGTCAGCCCCAGCATTTT. This sequence encodes CASSQEQFQGQPQHF.

The chain uses TRBV5-1 and TRBJ1-1; D remains ambiguous. CDR1 SGHRS and CDR2 YFSETQ come from the germline V gene. Trimming took off 2 bases at V and 1 base at J, with 15 bases between the two ends. The CDR3 is made up of 16 amino acids. Here the CDR3 reads CASSFSGRTQNTEAFF. The CDR3 nucleotides read TGCGCCAGCAGCTTTTCCGGACGGACTCAGAACACTGAAGCTTTCTTT.

Only one count was recorded for this clone. The rearrangement links TRBV5-1 to TRBJ2-1; 10 bases line up with TRBD2. The junction had 11 bases not matched to a gene; V was cut back by 0 bases and J by 5 bases. Germline-derived CDR1 and CDR2 are SGHRS and YFSETQ. This CDR3 has 18 amino acids. This chain's CDR3 is CASSLGRGSGGYDNEQFF. Here the CDR3 DNA reads TGCGCCAGCAGCTTGGGGCGGGGTAGCGGGGGGTACGACAATGAGCAGTTCTTC.

This chain links TRBV5-1 with TRBJ2-3; 8 nucleotides match TRBD2. Trimming took 2 bases from V and 2 from J; bases not matched to a gene: 7. The CDR3 contains 16 residues. Germline V gene lookup returns CDR1 SGHRS and CDR2 YFSETQ. DNA of the CDR3: TGCGCCAGCAGCTTTAACGGGCGGGGGGACACAGATACGCAGTATTTT. It is translated as CASSFNGRGDTDTQYF.